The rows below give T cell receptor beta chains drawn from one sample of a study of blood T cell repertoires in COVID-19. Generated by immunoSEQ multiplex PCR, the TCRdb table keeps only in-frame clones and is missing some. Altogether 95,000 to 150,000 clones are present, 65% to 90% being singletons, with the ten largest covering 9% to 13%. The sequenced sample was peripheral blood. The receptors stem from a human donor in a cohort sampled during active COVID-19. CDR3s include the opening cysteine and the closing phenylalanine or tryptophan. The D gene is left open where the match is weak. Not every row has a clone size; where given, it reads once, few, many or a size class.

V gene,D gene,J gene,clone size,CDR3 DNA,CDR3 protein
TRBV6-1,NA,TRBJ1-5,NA,TGTGCCAGCAGTGAAGCGCTGGTGGAGGGCAATCAGCCCCAGCATTTT,CASSEALVEGNQPQHF
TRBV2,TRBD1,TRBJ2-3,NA,TGTGCCGGACTCCGGGACAGAAGCACAGATACGCAGTATTTT,CAGLRDRSTDTQYF
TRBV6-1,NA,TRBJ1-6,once,TGTGCCAGCAGTGAGCAGGCGCTGTCACCCCTCCACTTT,CASSEQALSPLHF
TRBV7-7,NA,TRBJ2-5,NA,TGTGCCAGCAGGGGACCGGGGGACCAAGAGACCCAGTACTTC,CASRGPGDQETQYF
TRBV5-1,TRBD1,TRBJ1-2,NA,TGCGCCAGCAGCTTGCAGGGGGAAGGAGTTAGCTACACCTTC,CASSLQGEGVSYTF
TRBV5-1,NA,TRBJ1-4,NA,TGCGCCAGCAGCTTACAGCCTAATGAAAAACTGTTTTTT,CASSLQPNEKLFF
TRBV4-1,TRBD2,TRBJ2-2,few,TGCGCCAAAGGACTAGCGCCGGTCAGGACCGGGGAGCTGTTTTTT,CAKGLAPVRTGELFF
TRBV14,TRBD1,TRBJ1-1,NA,TGTGCCAGCACCCCAGGACAGGGAAGGCGTTATAACACTGAAGCTTTCTTT,CASTPGQGRRYNTEAFF
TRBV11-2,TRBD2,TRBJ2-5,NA,TGTGCCAGCAGCTCACAAGCGGGGGGGCCGAGGGAGACCCAGTACTTC,CASSSQAGGPRETQYF
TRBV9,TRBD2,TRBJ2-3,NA,TGTGCCAGCAGCCGTGGGACTAGCGGGGGGGCTACAGATACGCAGTATTTT,CASSRGTSGGATDTQYF
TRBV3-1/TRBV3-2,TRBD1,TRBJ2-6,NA,TGTGCCAGCAGCCAAGTCCCGGGACAGGGGTCTGGGGCCAACGTCCTGACTTTC,CASSQVPGQGSGANVLTF
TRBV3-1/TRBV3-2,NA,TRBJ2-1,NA,TGTGCCAGCAGCCAAGATCTTGTCTCCTACAATGAGCAGTTCTTC,CASSQDLVSYNEQFF
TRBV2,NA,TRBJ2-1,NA,TGTGCCAGCAGTGAACTGGGGGCCCCCTACAATGAGCAGTTCTTC,CASSELGAPYNEQFF
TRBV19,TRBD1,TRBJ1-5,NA,TGTGCCAGTAGTGATACAGGGGGGCGAGGCAATCAGCCCCAGCATTTT,CASSDTGGRGNQPQHF
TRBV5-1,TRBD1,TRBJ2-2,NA,TGCGCCAGCAGAGGCAGGGGGATCAACACCGGGGAGCTGTTTTTT,CASRGRGINTGELFF
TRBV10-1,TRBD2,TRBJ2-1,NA,TGCGCCATCTCTAGCGGGGGGTCCAACAATGAGCAGTTCTTC,CAISSGGSNNEQFF
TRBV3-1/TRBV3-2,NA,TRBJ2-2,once,TGTGCCAGCAGCACCCGGGTCGGGGAGCTGTTTTTT,CASSTRVGELFF
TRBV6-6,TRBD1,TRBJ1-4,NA,TGTGCCAGCAGTTGGGCAGGGGGCACTAATGAAAAACTGTTTTTT,CASSWAGGTNEKLFF
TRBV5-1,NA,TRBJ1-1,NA,TGCGCCAGCACACGAGGACAGTGGGGCACTGAAGCTTTCTTT,CASTRGQWGTEAFF
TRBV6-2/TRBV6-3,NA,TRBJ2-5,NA,TGTGCCAGCAGCTCCCGGACAACACAAGAGACCCAGTACTTC,CASSSRTTQETQYF
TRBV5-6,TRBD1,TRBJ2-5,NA,TGTGCCAGCAGCTTGGTCGGGACAGGGCAAGAGACCCAGTACTTC,CASSLVGTGQETQYF
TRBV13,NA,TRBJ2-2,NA,TGTGCCAGCAGCTTAAGGGGGTCGTACACCGGGGAGCTGTTTTTT,CASSLRGSYTGELFF
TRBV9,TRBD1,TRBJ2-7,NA,TGTGCCAGCAGCGTAGGGACAGGGCTCCCGGAAGAGCAGTACTTC,CASSVGTGLPEEQYF
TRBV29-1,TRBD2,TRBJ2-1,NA,TGCAGCTCTTCAGGGCGAGCGGGGGTTGGTGAGCAGTTCTTC,CSSSGRAGVGEQFF
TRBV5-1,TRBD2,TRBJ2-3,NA,TGCGCCAGCAGCTTCCTAGCGGCTAGCACAGATACGCAGTATTTT,CASSFLAASTDTQYF
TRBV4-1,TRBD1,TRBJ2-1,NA,TGCGCCAGCAGCCAAGCGGACAGGGTCTACAATGAGCAGTTCTTC,CASSQADRVYNEQFF
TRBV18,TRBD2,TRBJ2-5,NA,TGTGCCAGCTCACTACGACTAGCGGGGGGGATGAACGGCCAAGAGACCCAGTACTTC,CASSLRLAGGMNGQETQYF
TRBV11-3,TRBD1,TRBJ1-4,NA,TGTGCCAGCAGCTCTGGGACAGGAAAATTGCTAAATGAAAAACTGTTTTTT,CASSSGTGKLLNEKLFF
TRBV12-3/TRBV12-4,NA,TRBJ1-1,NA,TGTGCCAGCAGTTTCCGCGGGGGCACTGAAGCTTTCTTT,CASSFRGGTEAFF
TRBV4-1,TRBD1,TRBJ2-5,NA,TGCGCCAGCAGCCAAATCGGGACAGGGGAAGAGACCCAGTACTTC,CASSQIGTGEETQYF
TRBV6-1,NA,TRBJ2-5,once,TGTGCCAGCAGGGAAGACAGGTGGCCAGAGACCCAGTACTTC,CASREDRWPETQYF
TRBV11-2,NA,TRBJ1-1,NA,TGTGCCAGCAGCCGACAGTCCCACCGTACTGAAGCTTTCTTT,CASSRQSHRTEAFF
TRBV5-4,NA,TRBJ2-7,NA,TGTGCCAGCAGCTTAGGGGCCGAGCAGTACTTC,CASSLGAEQYF
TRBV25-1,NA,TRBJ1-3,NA,TGTGCCAGCAGTGAAATTGGGGGGATTACTGGAAACACCATATATTTT,CASSEIGGITGNTIYF
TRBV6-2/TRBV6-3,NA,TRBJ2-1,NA,TGTGCCAGCAGTTACTCGCCTGGGGACTTGGCGGTAGTCGATGAGCAGTTCTTC,CASSYSPGDLAVVDEQFF
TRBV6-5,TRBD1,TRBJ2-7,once,TGTGCCAGCAGGGACGAGGGGGCAGGGATGGGCGAGCAGTACTTC,CASRDEGAGMGEQYF
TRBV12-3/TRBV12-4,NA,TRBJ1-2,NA,TGTGCCAGCAGTTTGTGGGGCCCCGATGGCTACACCTTC,CASSLWGPDGYTF
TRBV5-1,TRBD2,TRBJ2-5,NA,TGCGCCAGCAGCCGACTAGCGGGGGGGCCGTGGGAGACCCAGTACTTC,CASSRLAGGPWETQYF
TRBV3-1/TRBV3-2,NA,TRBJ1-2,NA,TGTGCCAGCAGCCTGGTTTTGGGGGGGGTAAACTATGGCTACACCTTC,CASSLVLGGVNYGYTF
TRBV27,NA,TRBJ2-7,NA,TGTGCCAGCAGTACATCCCCGGCGACTGCCTTCTACGAGCAGTACTTC,CASSTSPATAFYEQYF
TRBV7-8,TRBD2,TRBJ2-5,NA,TGTGCCAGCGAGGGAGGGGAGACCCAGTACTTC,CASEGGETQYF
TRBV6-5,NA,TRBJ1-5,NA,TGTGCCAGCAGTTACTCGGGCCGCCATCAGCCCCAGCATTTT,CASSYSGRHQPQHF
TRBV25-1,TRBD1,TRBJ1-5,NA,TGTGCCAGCAGTGAATCGGGACAGGGCATTAGTAGCAATCAGCCCCAGCATTTT,CASSESGQGISSNQPQHF
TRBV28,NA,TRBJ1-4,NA,TGTGCCAGCAGTTTAAGGCAGGGTGGCGGAAAACTGTTTTTT,CASSLRQGGGKLFF
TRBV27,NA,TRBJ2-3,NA,TGTGCCAGCAGTTTATCTTATAGCGATACGCAGTATTTT,CASSLSYSDTQYF
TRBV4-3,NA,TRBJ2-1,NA,TGCGCCAGCAGCCAAGATCTGGACAGTTACAATGAGCAGTTCTTC,CASSQDLDSYNEQFF